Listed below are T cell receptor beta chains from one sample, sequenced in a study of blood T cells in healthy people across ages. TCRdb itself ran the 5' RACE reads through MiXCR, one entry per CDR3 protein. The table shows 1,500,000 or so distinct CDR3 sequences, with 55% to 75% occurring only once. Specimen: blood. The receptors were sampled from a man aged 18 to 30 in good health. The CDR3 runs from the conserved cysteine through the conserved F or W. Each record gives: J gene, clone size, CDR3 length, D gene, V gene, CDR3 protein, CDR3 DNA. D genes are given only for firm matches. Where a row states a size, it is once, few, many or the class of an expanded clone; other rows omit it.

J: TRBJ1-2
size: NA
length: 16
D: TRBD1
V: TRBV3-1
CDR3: CASSPRVGTDLWRYTF
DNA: TGTGCCAGCAGCCCGCGGGTCGGGACAGACTTATGGAGGTACACCTTC

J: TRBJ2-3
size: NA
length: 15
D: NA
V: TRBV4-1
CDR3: CASSQVQRNTDTQYF
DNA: TGCGCCAGCAGCCAAGTCCAACGGAACACAGATACGCAGTATTTT

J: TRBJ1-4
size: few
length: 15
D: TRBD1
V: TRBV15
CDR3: CATSREGQTNEKLFF
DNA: TGTGCCACCAGCAGAGAGGGACAGACAAATGAAAAACTGTTTTTT

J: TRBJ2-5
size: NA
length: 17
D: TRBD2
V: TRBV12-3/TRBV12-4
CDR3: CASSPSSGLAATGTQYF
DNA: TGTGCCAGCAGCCCCTCGTCCGGACTAGCGGCGACCGGGACCCAGTACTTC

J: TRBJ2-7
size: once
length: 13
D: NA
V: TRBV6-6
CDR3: CASSPPGPAEQYF
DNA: TGTGCCAGCAGTCCCCCCGGTCCCGCCGAGCAGTACTTC

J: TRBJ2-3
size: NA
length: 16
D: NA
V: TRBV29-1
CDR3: CSVDSPGSTSTDTQYF
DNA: TGCAGCGTTGACTCTCCAGGATCAACTAGCACAGATACGCAGTATTTT

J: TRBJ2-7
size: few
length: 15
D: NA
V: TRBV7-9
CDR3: CASSIRSVQTYEQYF
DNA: TGTGCCAGCAGCATTAGATCGGTACAGACCTACGAGCAGTACTTC

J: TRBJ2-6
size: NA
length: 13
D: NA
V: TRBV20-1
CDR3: CSARNSGANVLTF
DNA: TGCAGTGCTAGGAACTCTGGGGCCAACGTCCTGACTTTC

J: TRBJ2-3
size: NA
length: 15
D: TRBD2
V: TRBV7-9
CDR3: CASSNLRTSWDTQYF
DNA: TGTGCCAGCAGCAACCTCCGGACTAGTTGGGATACGCAGTATTTT

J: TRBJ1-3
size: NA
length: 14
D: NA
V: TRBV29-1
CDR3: CSVEYGDSGNTIYF
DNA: TGCAGCGTTGAATACGGGGATAGTGGAAACACCATATATTTT

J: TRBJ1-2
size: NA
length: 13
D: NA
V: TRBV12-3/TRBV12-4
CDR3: CASTTGLPSGYTF
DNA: TGTGCCAGCACAACGGGACTCCCCTCAGGCTACACCTTC

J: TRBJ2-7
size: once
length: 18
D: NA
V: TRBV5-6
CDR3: CASSLIRTTFTGFYEQYF
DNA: TGTGCCAGCAGCTTAATCCGGACCACTTTCACGGGCTTTTACGAGCAGTACTTC

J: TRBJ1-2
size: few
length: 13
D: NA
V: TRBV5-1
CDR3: CASSLTGPNGYTF
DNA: TGCGCCAGCAGCTTAACAGGGCCCAACGGCTACACCTTC

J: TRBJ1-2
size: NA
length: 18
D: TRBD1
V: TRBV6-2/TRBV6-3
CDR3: CASSYPGTAVPSNYGYTF
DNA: TGTGCCAGCAGTTACCCCGGGACAGCTGTTCCCTCTAACTATGGCTACACCTTC

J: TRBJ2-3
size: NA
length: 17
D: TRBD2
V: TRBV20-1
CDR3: CSAHTSGGGGGTDTQYF
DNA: TGCAGTGCTCATACTAGCGGGGGGGGAGGTGGCACAGATACGCAGTATTTT

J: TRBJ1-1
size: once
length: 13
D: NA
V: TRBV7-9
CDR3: CASSFTSNTEAFF
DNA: TGTGCCAGCAGCTTCACTTCGAACACTGAAGCTTTCTTT

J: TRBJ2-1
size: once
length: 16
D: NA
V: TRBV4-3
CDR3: CASSQDINPGNNEQFF
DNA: TGCGCCAGCAGCCAAGATATCAACCCGGGAAACAATGAGCAGTTCTTC

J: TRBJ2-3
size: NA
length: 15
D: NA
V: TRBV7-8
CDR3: CASSLGRVRTDTQYF
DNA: TGTGCCAGCAGCCTAGGCAGGGTCCGCACAGATACGCAGTATTTT

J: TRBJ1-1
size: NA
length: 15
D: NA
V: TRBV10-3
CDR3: CAISESAGLNTEAFF
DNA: TGTGCCATCAGTGAGTCGGCAGGGTTGAACACTGAAGCTTTCTTT

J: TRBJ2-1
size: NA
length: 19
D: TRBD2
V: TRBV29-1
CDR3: CSVAGTYTSLAGNYNEQFF
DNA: TGCAGCGTTGCGGGGACATATACTTCACTAGCGGGAAACTACAATGAGCAGTTCTTC

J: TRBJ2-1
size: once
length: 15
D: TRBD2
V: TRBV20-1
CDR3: CSARDPLSGMGEQFF
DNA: TGCAGTGCTAGAGATCCCCTTAGCGGGATGGGTGAGCAGTTTTTC

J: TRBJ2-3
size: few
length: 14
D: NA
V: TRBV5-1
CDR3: CASSFQSSPDTQYF
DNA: TGCGCCAGCAGCTTTCAGAGCTCACCTGATACGCAGTATTTT

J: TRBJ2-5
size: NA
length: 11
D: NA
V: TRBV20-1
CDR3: CSARGPRTQYF
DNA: TGCAGTGCTAGAGGTCCGAGGACCCAGTACTTC

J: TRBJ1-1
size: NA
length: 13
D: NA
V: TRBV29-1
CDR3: CSVGADLNTEAFF
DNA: TGCAGCGTTGGAGCAGACCTGAACACTGAAGCTTTCTTT

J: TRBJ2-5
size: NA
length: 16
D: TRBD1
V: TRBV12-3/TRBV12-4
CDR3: CASSQGDRRYQETQYF
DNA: TGTGCCAGCAGCCAAGGGGACAGGAGGTACCAAGAGACCCAGTACTTC

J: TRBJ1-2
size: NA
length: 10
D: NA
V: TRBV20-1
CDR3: CSARTDGYTF
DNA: TGCAGTGCTAGGACCGACGGCTACACCTTC

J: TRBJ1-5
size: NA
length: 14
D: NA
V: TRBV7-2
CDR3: CASGLGDRNQPQHF
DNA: TGTGCCAGCGGCTTAGGTGACAGGAATCAGCCCCAGCATTTT

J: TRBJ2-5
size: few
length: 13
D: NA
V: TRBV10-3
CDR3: CAISESGEETQYF
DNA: TGTGCCATCAGTGAGTCGGGAGAAGAGACCCAGTACTTC

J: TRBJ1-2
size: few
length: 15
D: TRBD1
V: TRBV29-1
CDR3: CSVQGGAIRAYGYTF
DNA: TGCAGCGTTCAGGGGGGCGCTATTCGAGCCTATGGCTACACCTTC

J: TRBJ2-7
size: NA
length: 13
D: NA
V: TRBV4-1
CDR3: CASRQTGRGEQYF
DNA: TGCGCCAGCAGACAGACAGGGAGGGGCGAGCAGTACTTC

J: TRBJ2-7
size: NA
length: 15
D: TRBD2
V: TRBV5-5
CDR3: CASSLLAGGKGEQYF
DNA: TGTGCCAGCAGCTTACTAGCGGGGGGTAAAGGCGAGCAGTACTTC

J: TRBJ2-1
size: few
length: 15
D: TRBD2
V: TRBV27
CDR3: CASRLSGGLAYEQFF
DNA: TGTGCCAGCAGATTATCCGGGGGACTAGCTTATGAGCAGTTCTTC

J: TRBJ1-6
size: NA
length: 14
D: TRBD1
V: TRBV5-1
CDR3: CASSQGQENSPPHF
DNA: TGCGCCAGCAGTCAAGGACAGGAGAATTCACCCCCCCACTTT

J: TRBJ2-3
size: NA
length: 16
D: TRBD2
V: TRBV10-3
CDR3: CASRRGVLADTDTQYF
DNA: TGTGCCTCCCGACGGGGGGTGTTAGCGGACACAGATACGCAGTATTTT

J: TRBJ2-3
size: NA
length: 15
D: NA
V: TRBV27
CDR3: CASSLQGLRTDTQYF
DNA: TGTGCCAGCAGTTTGCAGGGGCTACGCACAGATACGCAGTATTTT

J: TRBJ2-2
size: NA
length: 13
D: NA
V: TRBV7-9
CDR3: CASSDWGAGELFF
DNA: TGTGCCAGCAGCGACTGGGGGGCCGGGGAGCTGTTTTTT

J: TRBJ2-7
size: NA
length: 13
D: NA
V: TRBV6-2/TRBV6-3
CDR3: CASSYHKSYEQYF
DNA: TGTGCCAGCAGTTATCACAAGAGTTACGAGCAGTACTTC

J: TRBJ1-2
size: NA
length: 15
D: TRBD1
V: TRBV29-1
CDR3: CSAEHDRGAYYGYTF
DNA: TGCAGCGCAGAACACGACAGGGGGGCCTACTATGGCTACACCTTC

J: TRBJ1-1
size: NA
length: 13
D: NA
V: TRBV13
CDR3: CASSFYRDTEAFF
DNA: TGTGCCAGCAGCTTTTACAGGGACACTGAAGCTTTCTTT

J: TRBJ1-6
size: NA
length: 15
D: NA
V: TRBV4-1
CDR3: CASSQDKGRNSPLHF
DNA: TGCGCCAGCAGCCAAGATAAGGGTAGAAATTCACCCCTCCACTTT

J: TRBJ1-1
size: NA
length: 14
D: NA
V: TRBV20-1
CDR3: CSARKAGMNTEAFF
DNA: TGCAGTGCTAGAAAGGCAGGAATGAACACTGAAGCTTTCTTT

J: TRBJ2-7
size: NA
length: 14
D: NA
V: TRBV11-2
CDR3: CASASVAGRFEQYF
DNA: TGTGCCAGCGCCTCTGTGGCGGGACGATTCGAGCAGTACTTC

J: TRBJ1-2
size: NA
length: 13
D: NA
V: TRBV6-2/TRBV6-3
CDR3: CASSYSENYGYTF
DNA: TGTGCCAGCAGTTACTCAGAAAACTATGGCTACACCTTC

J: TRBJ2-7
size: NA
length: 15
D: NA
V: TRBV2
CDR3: CASSVRDGRIYEQYF
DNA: TGTGCCAGCAGTGTTAGGGACGGAAGGATCTACGAGCAGTACTTC

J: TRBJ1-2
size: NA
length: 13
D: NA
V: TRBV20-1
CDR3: CSASRAEDYGYIF
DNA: TGCAGTGCTAGCCGGGCGGAGGACTATGGCTACATCTTC

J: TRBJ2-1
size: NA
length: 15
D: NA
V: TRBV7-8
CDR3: CASSERANSYNEQFF
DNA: TGTGCCAGCAGCGAGAGGGCCAACTCCTACAATGAGCAGTTCTTC

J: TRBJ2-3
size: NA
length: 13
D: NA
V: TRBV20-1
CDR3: CGAGRGAADTQYF
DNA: TGCGGTGCGGGAAGGGGGGCCGCAGATACGCAGTATTTT

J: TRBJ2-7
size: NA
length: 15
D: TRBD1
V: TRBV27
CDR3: CASSFHGQGRDEQYF
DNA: TGTGCCAGCAGTTTTCACGGACAGGGGAGAGACGAGCAGTACTTC

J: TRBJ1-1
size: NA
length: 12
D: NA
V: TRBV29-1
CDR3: CSVAVENTEAFF
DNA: TGCAGCGTTGCGGTGGAGAACACTGAAGCTTTCTTT

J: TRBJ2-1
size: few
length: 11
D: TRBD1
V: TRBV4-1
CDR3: CASSQGQGLFF
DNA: TGCGCCAGCAGCCAGGGACAGGGACTGTTCTTC

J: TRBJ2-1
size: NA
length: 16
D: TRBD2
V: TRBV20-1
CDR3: CSASGLGTSVYNEQFF
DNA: TGCAGTGCTAGCGGCCTCGGGACTAGCGTGTACAATGAGCAGTTCTTC